One and the same sample provided the 13 T cell receptor beta chains below, sequenced in a study of blood T cell repertoires in COVID-19. The data were produced by immunoSEQ multiplex PCR, yet TCRdb's version contains in-frame clones alone and is incomplete. The repertoire holds approximately 97,000 clones, with around nine tenths as singletons. The sequenced sample consisted of peripheral blood. These receptors were obtained from a woman aged 45-65 years with COVID-19, enrolled during active disease.

The chain carries TRBV5-4 and TRBJ1-2, with TRBD1 matching 7 bases. CDR3 size: 14 residues. The germline gives CDR1 SGHNT, CDR2 YYREEE (reference sequence). V was clipped by 3 bases and J by 3 bases; unmatched bases: 5. The CDR3 DNA sequence: TGTGCCAGCAGCTCGGGACAGTTTGACTATGGCTACACCTTC. Translated: CASSSGQFDYGYTF.

This clone appeared once. The chain recombines TRBV6-6 with TRBJ1-4; D remains unclear. The V gene's germline CDR1 is MNHNY and CDR2 SVGAGI (reference sequence). CDR3 length equals 15 residues. Trimming shortened V by 6 bases and J by 0 bases, and 11 bases separated the two germline ends. This CDR3 is CASRLITATNEKLFF. CDR3 in DNA: TGTGCCAGCAGGTTAATCACTGCAACTAATGAAAAACTGTTTTTT.

The rearrangement links TRBV6-2 or TRBV6-3 to TRBJ1-2; no reliable D call. This CDR3 contains 14 residues. Germline CDR1 and CDR2: MNHEY and SVGEGT. Trimming took off 2 bases at V and 1 base at J, with 8 bases between the two ends. CDR3 nucleotides: TGTGCCAGCAGTTACCAGATGGTTAACTATGGCTACACCTTC. Translated: CASSYQMVNYGYTF.

The rearrangement joins TRBV19 to TRBJ1-1, with a possible D match to TRBD1 (6 bases). CDR3 size: 17 residues. Germline loops: CDR1 LNHDA, CDR2 SQIVND (reference sequence). V was pared by 5 bases and J by 2 bases, with 21 bases between. CDR3: CASSVLGPRGANTEAFF. The CDR3 DNA reads TGTGCCAGTAGTGTCCTAGGCCCGCGGGGGGCAAACACTGAAGCTTTCTTT.

This clone was seen a single time. The J gene is TRBJ1-6, the V gene TRBV4-2, with a tentative D call TRBD1 (5 bases). The V end lost 3 bases, the J end lost 7 bases, and 16 bases lay between the germline ends. The CDR3 runs 16 residues. Germline values: CDR1 LGHNA, CDR2 YNFKEQ. The CDR3 reads CASSQDLRDGNSPLHF. The CDR3 bases are TGTGCCAGCAGCCAGGACTTGCGGGACGGGAATTCACCCCTCCACTTT.

This clone showed up just once. The J gene is TRBJ1-5, the V gene TRBV6-6; D uncertain. This CDR3 spans 13 amino acids. V was cut by 0 bases and J by 7 bases, with 7 bases left in between. The germline V gene encodes CDR1 MNHNY and CDR2 SVGAGI (reference sequence). In DNA, the CDR3 is TGTGCCAGCAGTTACTCCTCTGCGCAGCCCCAGCATTTT. Its protein product is CASSYSSAQPQHF.

In this sample, this clone turned up once. This chain connects TRBV5-1 to TRBJ2-5; tentative D call: TRBD2 (6 bases). The CDR3 runs 15 residues. With 1 base removed from V and 1 base from J, the gap between germline ends came to 11 bases. Germline values: CDR1 SGHRS, CDR2 YFSETQ. The CDR3, as DNA: TGCGCCAGCAGCTTGCGCGGGGCCACCCAAGAGACCCAGTACTTC. This codes for CASSLRGATQETQYF.

The rearrangement uses TRBV30 and TRBJ1-5; tentatively, D is TRBD1 (6 bases). The V and J ends lost 0 bases and 0 bases respectively, with 9 bases between them. The germline V gene has CDR1 GTSNPN and CDR2 SVGIG (reference sequence). This CDR3 is 15 amino acids long. CDR3 residues: CAWSVGQYSNQPQHF. CDR3 bases: TGTGCCTGGAGTGTAGGACAGTATAGCAATCAGCCCCAGCATTTT.

V gene TRBV6-6 combines with J gene TRBJ2-1, with 13 bases lining up with TRBD2. V was clipped by 6 bases and J by 4 bases; unmatched bases: 6. The CDR3 length is 16 residues. CDR1 and CDR2 from the germline V gene are MNHNY and SVGAGI (reference sequence). CDR3 loop: CASSRLAGGMYNEQFF. The DNA for the CDR3 is TGTGCCAGCAGCCGACTAGCGGGGGGCATGTACAATGAGCAGTTCTTC.

The chain joins TRBV11-2 to TRBJ1-6; 7 nucleotides line up with TRBD1. Trimming removed 8 bases from V and 6 bases from J; junction bases left unmatched: 7. CDR1 is SGHAT, CDR2 FQNNGV, per germline. The CDR3 runs 14 residues. Here the CDR3 DNA reads TGTGCCAGCTCAAATCGACAGGGTAATTCACCCCTCCACTTT. Protein product: CASSNRQGNSPLHF.

The table lists this clone with a count of one. The gene calls are TRBV6-5 and TRBJ2-1; TRBD2 matches at 11 bases. Germline V gene lookup returns CDR1 MNHEY and CDR2 SVGAGI. This CDR3 is built from 13 residues. The V gene end was trimmed by 7 bases and the J gene end by 9 bases; junction bases not matched to a gene: 5. As DNA, the CDR3 is TGTGCCAGCATGGGGCTAGCGGGGGGTGAGCAGTTCTTC. This gives the protein CASMGLAGGEQFF.

The chain combines TRBV3-1 (or the pseudogene TRBV3-2) with TRBJ2-3; 13 positions match TRBD2. The V and J ends lost 4 bases and 2 bases, in that order; junction bases with no gene match: 9. Germline V gene sequence: CDR1 LGHDT, CDR2 YNNKEL (reference sequence). The CDR3 consists of 18 residues. DNA of the CDR3: TGTGCCAGCAGCCCCCGAGGACTAGCGGGGGCCCTCACAGATACGCAGTATTTT. Its translation: CASSPRGLAGALTDTQYF.

The chain employs TRBV28 and TRBJ1-6; a possible D gene is TRBD1 (5 bases). With 4 bases removed from V and 0 bases from J, the gap between germline ends came to 10 bases. This CDR3 has 16 amino acids. Germline V lookup: CDR1 MDHEN, CDR2 SYDVKM. The DNA of the CDR3 is TGTGCCAGCAGTTGGGGCTTGAGCTCCTATAATTCACCCCTCCACTTT. Translating it yields CASSWGLSSYNSPLHF.